Presented here are 32 T cell receptor beta chains from one specimen sequenced in a study of CD8 T cells in Susac syndrome (dated by TCRdb to 2018 to 2020). Library preparation used the immunoSEQ multiplex PCR assay. RNA was extracted using the RNeasy kit, and roughly 0.5 to 1 microgram was reverse transcribed with random hexamers. The public reads were run again by TCRdb, first through fastp at Q25 and then through MiXCR, and only productive beta chains were kept. Rows are combined by CDR3 protein, so each entry shows the most common genes and DNA. The sample yields some 200,000 distinct CDR3 sequences; about 95% were counted once. 0.093% of the sample comes from the top ten. Sequenced: CD4+ T cells from PBMCs. All receptors derive from a human donor with multiple sclerosis.

The chain joins TRBV12-3 or TRBV12-4 to TRBJ1-1; the D gene is possibly TRBD1 (6 bases). V was pared by 6 bases and J by 6 bases, with 20 bases between. There are 15 residues in the CDR3. Here the CDR3 reads CASSPTGRGGAEAFF. For the CDR3, the DNA is TGTGCCAGCAGCCCCACTGGCAGGGGAGGCGCTGAAGCTTTCTTT.

This clonotype has just one count. V and J are TRBV20-1 and TRBJ2-1, with TRBD2 matching over 8 bases. The germline V gene encodes CDR1 DFQATT and CDR2 SNEGSKA (reference sequence). J gave up 7 bases and V 8 bases, and 13 bases lay outside the gene matches. The CDR3 spans 14 residues. DNA of the CDR3: TGCAGTCGCCTAGCGGGTAGTATGGGAAATGAGCAGTTCTTC. Its translation is CSRLAGSMGNEQFF.

The rearrangement links TRBV20-1 to TRBJ2-1, with a possible D match to TRBD1 (6 bases). CDR1 and CDR2 from the germline V gene are DFQATT and SNEGSKA (reference sequence). V was shortened by 6 bases and J by 8 bases, with 17 bases between the two germline ends. The CDR3 extends over 13 amino acids. The CDR3 sequence is CSAWVGTLDEQFF. The CDR3 DNA reads as TGCAGTGCCTGGGTGGGGACATTGGATGAGCAGTTCTTC.

The chain recombines TRBV18 with TRBJ1-5; the D gene is possibly TRBD1 (5 bases). The V end lost 2 bases, the J end lost 5 bases, and 13 bases lay between the germline ends. CDR3 length: 15 residues. CDR1 and CDR2 from the germline V gene are KGHSH and LQKENI. CDR3 loop: CASSPSQGQDQPQHF. Written as DNA, the CDR3 is TGTGCCAGCTCACCAAGCCAGGGCCAAGATCAGCCCCAGCATTTT.

The genes are TRBV6-1 and TRBJ2-7; no reliable D call. V lost 2 bases, J lost 3 bases, and 14 bases lay in between. Germline CDR1 and CDR2: MNHNS and SASEGT. This CDR3 comprises 15 residues. The CDR3 nucleotides read TGTGCCAGCAGTGAATTCGGGCCTATCGGCTACGAGCAGTACTTC. It specifies CASSEFGPIGYEQYF.

The chain carries TRBV5-1 and TRBJ2-7; D might be TRBD2 (6 bases). The V and J ends lost 4 bases and 4 bases respectively, with 21 bases between them. The CDR3 totals 16 residues. Germline V gene sequence: CDR1 SGHRS, CDR2 YFSETQ. The CDR3 here is CASSPSGGLVGYEQYF. The CDR3 bases are TGCGCCAGCAGCCCCTCCGGGGGTTTGGTGGGGTACGAGCAGTACTTC.

This clonotype was seen a single time. This rearrangement joins TRBV10-3 to TRBJ2-3; no clear D gene. The V end lost 7 bases, the J end lost 7 bases, and 12 bases lay between the germline ends. This CDR3 spans 12 amino acids. The germline gives CDR1 ENHRY, CDR2 SYGVKD. CDR3 in amino acids: CAITGDRNTQYF. CDR3 nucleotides: TGTGCCATCACGGGTGATAGGAATACGCAGTATTTT.

V and J are TRBV6-5 and TRBJ1-6, with TRBD1 as a possible D gene (5 bases). The CDR3 covers 14 residues. Germline V gene data show CDR1 as MNHEY and CDR2 as SVGAGI. V lost 6 bases and J 7 bases, leaving 13 bases between the germline ends. CDR3 DNA sequence: TGTGCCAGCAGGACGACAGAATACAATTCACCCCTCCACTTT. Encoded protein: CASRTTEYNSPLHF.

The chain combines TRBV7-9 with TRBJ1-4; the D gene is possibly TRBD1 (5 bases). Germline V gene lookup returns CDR1 SEHNR and CDR2 FQNEAQ (reference sequence). The V and J ends lost 0 bases and 7 bases respectively, with 6 bases between them. The CDR3 runs 13 residues. CDR3 sequence (DNA): TGTGCCAGCAGCTTAGCAGGGACTGAAAAACTGTTTTTT. This codes for CASSLAGTEKLFF.

The chain couples TRBV6-5 to TRBJ2-2; the D is unclear. Trimming removed 4 bases from V and 0 bases from J, with 9 bases in between. The CDR3 has 15 amino acids. Germline CDR1 is MNHEY and CDR2 is SVGAGI. The CDR3, as DNA: TGTGCCAGCAGTTCGCGGTCATCGAACACCGGGGAGCTGTTTTTT. This sequence encodes CASSSRSSNTGELFF.

This rearrangement joins TRBV5-1 to TRBJ2-1, with D perhaps given as TRBD1 or TRBD2 (5 bases each). The CDR3 contains 14 residues. Germline V gives CDR1 SGHRS, CDR2 YFSETQ. V dropped 4 bases and J dropped 9 bases, with 17 bases sitting between them. CDR3 amino acids: CASSNRDRGSEQFF. In DNA form, the CDR3 reads TGCGCCAGCAGCAACCGGGACCGAGGTAGTGAGCAGTTCTTC.

The chain links TRBV30 to TRBJ1-2; no firm D call. There are 12 residues in the CDR3. Trimming stripped 3 bases from V and 2 bases from J, with 7 bases between. Germline V gene sequence: CDR1 GTSNPN, CDR2 SVGIG (reference sequence). CDR3 residues: CAWRGINYGYTF. The CDR3 DNA is TGTGCCTGGAGGGGCATAAACTATGGCTACACCTTC. Full variable domain (remainder filled in from reference TRBV30 and TRBJ1-2): SQTIHQWPATLVQPVGSPLSLECTVEGTSNPNLYWYRQAAGRGLQLLFYSVGIGQISSEVPQNLSASRPQDRQFILSSKKLLLSDSGFYLCAWRGINYGYTFGSGTRLTVV.

The chain recombines TRBV6-5 with TRBJ2-3; D not certain. Germline CDR1 reads MNHEY; CDR2 reads SVGAGI. Trimming stripped 2 bases from V and 3 bases from J, with 6 bases between. CDR3 length: 13 amino acids. The CDR3 sequence is CASSYLRTDTQYF. CDR3 DNA sequence: TGTGCCAGCAGTTACCTTAGAACAGATACGCAGTATTTT.

This sequence joins TRBV6-2 or TRBV6-3 and TRBJ2-3, with D hard to call. Germline lookup yields CDR1 MNHEY and CDR2 SVGEGT. V was clipped by 3 bases and J by 4 bases, with 11 bases between them. This CDR3 contains 14 residues. The CDR3 protein is CASSYYTAADTQYF. DNA of the CDR3: TGTGCCAGCAGTTATTATACGGCCGCAGATACGCAGTATTTT.

The chain carries TRBV29-1 and TRBJ2-5, with 8 positions matching TRBD2. Germline CDR1 reads SQVTM; CDR2 reads ANQGSEA. This CDR3 spans 12 amino acids. The junction had 6 bases not matched to a gene; V was cut back by 8 bases and J by 4 bases. The CDR3 bases are TGCAGCATCGGACTAGCAGCAGAGACCCAGTACTTC. Translated: CSIGLAAETQYF.

V gene TRBV5-1 combines with J gene TRBJ1-1; no reliable D call. The CDR3 has 13 residues. The V and J ends lost 3 bases and 1 base respectively, with 7 bases between them. Germline V CDR1 and CDR2: SGHRS, YFSETQ. The CDR3 spells CASSSNRNTEAFF. The CDR3 DNA follows: TGCGCCAGCAGCTCAAACAGGAACACTGAAGCTTTCTTT.

The gene calls are TRBV20-1 and TRBJ2-3; D unresolved. This CDR3 comprises 12 residues. The germline gives CDR1 DFQATT, CDR2 SNEGSKA (reference sequence). V was clipped by 7 bases and J by 2 bases, with 10 bases between them. CDR3 region: CSVKGITDTQYF. As DNA, the CDR3 is TGCAGTGTGAAAGGGATCACAGATACGCAGTATTTT.

The chain combines TRBV30 with TRBJ2-5; D unclear. Germline CDR1 is GTSNPN and CDR2 is SVGIG (reference sequence). This CDR3 has 12 residues. V lost 2 bases and J 5 bases, leaving 9 bases between the germline ends. CDR3 amino acids: CAWSTTLETQYF. CDR3 coding DNA: TGTGCCTGGAGTACTACATTGGAGACCCAGTACTTC.

The chain links TRBV19 to TRBJ2-4; D assignment may be TRBD1 or TRBD2 (6 bases each). CDR3 length: 14 residues. Germline V gene data show CDR1 as LNHDA and CDR2 as SQIVND (reference sequence). V lost 5 bases to trimming and J lost 6 bases, with 14 bases between them. The CDR3 bases are TGTGCCAGTAGTCTGGGGGGCGGAATAAACATTCAGTACTTC. Translated: CASSLGGGINIQYF.

The chain has TRBV20-1 and TRBJ1-2; possible D gene TRBD1, 5 bases. This CDR3 spans 15 amino acids. V shed 1 base and J shed 4 bases, with 16 bases lying between them. Germline CDR1 reads DFQATT; CDR2 reads SNEGSKA (reference sequence). The CDR3 spells CSARVRGGRGYGYTF. CDR3 sequence (DNA): TGCAGTGCTAGAGTCCGCGGGGGAAGGGGCTATGGCTACACCTTC.

The CDR3 protein is CSGTIPPNEQYF. The CDR3, as DNA: TGCAGCGGAACAATTCCGCCCAACGAGCAGTACTTC. The V and J genes are TRBV29-1 and TRBJ2-7; the D is unclear. Looked up from germline, CDR1 is SQVTM and CDR2 is ANQGSEA. V lost 7 bases to trimming and J lost 5 bases, with 15 bases between them. The CDR3 is made up of 12 amino acids.

The chain combines TRBV7-3 with TRBJ1-2; a possible D gene is TRBD1 (6 bases). CDR1 SGHTA and CDR2 FQGTGA come from the germline V gene. Trimming pared 2 bases from V and 8 bases from J, leaving 24 bases between. This CDR3 contains 17 residues. The CDR3 reads CASSLRFGGHVSEGYTF. CDR3 DNA: TGTGCCAGCAGCTTACGTTTCGGGGGGCACGTTTCGGAAGGCTACACCTTC.

The chain uses TRBV14 and TRBJ1-5; D remains ambiguous. Germline CDR1 is SGHDN and CDR2 is FVKESK. V gave up 4 bases and J gave up 6 bases, with 10 bases separating them. The CDR3 covers 13 residues. The CDR3 region has the DNA TGTGCCAGCAGCCCCGAGGTTGGTCAGCCCCAGCATTTT. It translates to CASSPEVGQPQHF.

The rearrangement links TRBV9 to TRBJ1-6; tentative D call: TRBD1 (5 bases). Trimming removed 10 bases at V and 14 bases at J, with 19 bases between. The CDR3 sequence is 12 residues long. The germline V gene has CDR1 SGDLS and CDR2 YYNGEE. The CDR3 DNA is TGTGCCTCCGGCGCCGGGGGTAAGTCCCTCCACTTT. This gives the protein CASGAGGKSLHF.

The gene calls are TRBV2 and TRBJ1-1; possibly TRBD1 for D (5 bases). Germline assignment: CDR1 SNHLY and CDR2 FYNNEI. Trimming stripped 6 bases from V and 4 bases from J, with 12 bases between. This CDR3 comprises 13 residues. CDR3 bases: TGTGCCAGCAGGAGCTCCGGGGGCACTGAAGCTTTCTTT. Its protein product is CASRSSGGTEAFF.

V usage is TRBV11-3 and J usage is TRBJ2-1; D gene ambiguous. Trimming cost V 2 bases and J 7 bases, with 9 bases left between them. The CDR3 loop spans 13 amino acids. From germline, CDR1 is SGHNT and CDR2 YENEEA. CDR3 in DNA: TGTGCCAGCAGCTTACAACACCTAAATGAGCAGTTCTTC. Protein: CASSLQHLNEQFF.

The chain joins TRBV29-1 to TRBJ1-2; 7 bases are shared with TRBD1. Germline V gene lookup returns CDR1 SQVTM and CDR2 ANQGSEA. After removal of 7 bases from V and 7 bases from J, the junction contained 15 bases not matched to a gene. The length of the CDR3 is 14 residues. CDR3 loop: CSGGGTVNPGGYTF. The CDR3 DNA reads as TGCAGCGGGGGCGGGACAGTAAACCCGGGTGGCTACACCTTC.

This chain links TRBV6-6 with TRBJ1-2; no clear D gene. This CDR3 has 12 residues. Germline V CDR1 and CDR2: MNHNY, SVGAGI (reference sequence). The V and J ends lost 6 bases and 3 bases respectively, with 8 bases between them. CDR3: CASSNGDYGYTF. DNA of the CDR3: TGTGCCAGCAGCAACGGGGACTATGGCTACACCTTC.

This chain uses TRBV20-1 with TRBJ1-1, with D maybe TRBD1 (6 bases). V was trimmed by 6 bases and J by 1 base, leaving 18 bases between them. CDR3 length equals 15 residues. CDR1 and CDR2 (germline): DFQATT, SNEGSKA (reference sequence). The CDR3 protein is CSAPTREGGNTEAFF. Here the CDR3 DNA reads TGCAGTGCCCCTACGCGTGAGGGGGGGAACACTGAAGCTTTCTTT.

The CDR3 is CASSQDEGRKEKLFF. The DNA of the CDR3 is TGCGCCAGCAGTCAAGATGAGGGGCGCAAGGAAAAACTGTTTTTT. The J gene is TRBJ1-4, the V gene TRBV23-1; possibly TRBD1 for D (5 bases). TRBV23-1 is filed as an ORF, its function uncertain. CDR3 length equals 15 residues. V shed 2 bases and J shed 8 bases, with 15 bases lying between them.

The genes are TRBV7-9 and TRBJ1-1; D gene uncertain. Trimming cost V 6 bases and J 2 bases, with 13 bases left between them. The CDR3 loop spans 14 amino acids. Germline V gene sequence: CDR1 SEHNR, CDR2 FQNEAQ (reference sequence). The CDR3 nucleotides are TGTGCCAGCAGTCACCCCTTTGTAAACACTGAAGCTTTCTTT. Protein product: CASSHPFVNTEAFF. Full variable domain (missing parts from reference TRBV7-9 and TRBJ1-1): DTGVSQNPRHKITKRGQNVTFRCDPISEHNRLYWYRQTLGQGPEFLTYFQNEAQLEKSRLLSDRFSAERPKGSFSTLEIQRTEQGDSAMYLCASSHPFVNTEAFFGQGTRLTVV.

In nucleotides, the CDR3 is TGCAGTGCGCCCGGGACAGGGTCCGGCAATGAGCAGTTCTTC. Protein product: CSAPGTGSGNEQFF. V and J are TRBV20-1 and TRBJ2-1; TRBD1 aligns across 9 bases. The J segment lost 6 bases and the V segment lost 6 bases, leaving 9 bases of the junction unmatched. This CDR3 has 14 amino acids. The germline CDR1 and CDR2 sequences are DFQATT and SNEGSKA (reference sequence).